Given below is one TCR beta chain in context. This CDR3 is 13 amino acids long. The germline gives CDR1 SGHTA, CDR2 FQGNSA. Trimming cost V 8 bases and J 7 bases, with 17 bases left between them. Here immunoSEQ multiplex PCR was the method, and the copy in TCRdb shows in-frame clones only, minus some. The table has around 7,000 clones, 70% to 90% seen once. The data are from a study of T cells after somatic rescue of genetic block. The sequence came from a boy between 10 and 17 years old. The specimen sequenced was peripheral blood mononuclear cells (PBMCs). This sequence joins TRBV7-2 and TRBJ1-2; unclear D gene. The CDR3 nucleotides read TGTGCCAGCTGCCCGATGCGGGGTGGTGGCTACACCTTC. Its protein is CASCPMRGGGYTF.